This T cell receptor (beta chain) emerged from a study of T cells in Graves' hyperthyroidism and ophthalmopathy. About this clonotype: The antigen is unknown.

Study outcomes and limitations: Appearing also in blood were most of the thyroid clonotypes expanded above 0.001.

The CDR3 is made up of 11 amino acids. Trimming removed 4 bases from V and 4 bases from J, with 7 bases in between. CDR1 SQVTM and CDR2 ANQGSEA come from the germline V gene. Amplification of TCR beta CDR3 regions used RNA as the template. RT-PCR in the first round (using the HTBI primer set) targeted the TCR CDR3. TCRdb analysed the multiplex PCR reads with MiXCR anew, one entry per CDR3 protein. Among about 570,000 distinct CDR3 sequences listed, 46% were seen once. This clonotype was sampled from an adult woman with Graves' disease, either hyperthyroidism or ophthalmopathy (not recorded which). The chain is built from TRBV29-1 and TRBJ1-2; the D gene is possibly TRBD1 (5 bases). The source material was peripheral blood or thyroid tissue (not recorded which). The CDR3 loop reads CSVVGGYGYTF. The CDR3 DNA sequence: TGCAGCGTTGTCGGGGGCTATGGCTACACCTTC.